These T cell receptor beta chains were read from a single sample in a study of T cells after yellow fever vaccination. One entry per CDR3 protein results from TCRdb running MiXCR on the 5' RACE reads. The profile shows 400,000 or so distinct CDR3 sequences, more than 5.5% of them singletons. Source: PBMCs, taken 5 days after the yellow fever booster vaccination. Receptors were obtained from a man aged 30 to 39 who received the YFV17D yellow fever vaccine. CDR3s include the opening cysteine and the closing phenylalanine or tryptophan. A D gene is named only where the DNA matches it firmly. Part of the rows lack a size; the others show once, few, many or a class for expanded clones.

j_gene | len | d_gene | v_gene | abundance | CDR3nt | CDR3aa
TRBJ2-1 | 14 | - | TRBV5-1 | - | TGCGCCAGCAGCCCCTCCGGGGGATACAATGAGCAGTTCTTC | CASSPSGGYNEQFF
TRBJ2-5 | 12 | - | TRBV7-2 | few | TGTGCCAGCAGCTTAGATGTAAGCCACCGCTTCTTC | CASSLDVSHRFF
TRBJ2-2 | 15 | TRBD1 | TRBV19 | - | TGTGCCAGTAAAAGGGACAGGGATTGGGCCGGGGAGCTGTTTTTT | CASKRDRDWAGELFF
TRBJ2-3 | 14 | - | TRBV29-1 | few | TGCAGCGTTGACGGGGCGGTGCTCACAGATACGCAGTATTTT | CSVDGAVLTDTQYF
TRBJ1-3 | 11 | - | TRBV20-1 | - | TGCAGTGACCCACAGGGAAACACCATATATTTT | CSDPQGNTIYF
TRBJ2-5 | 14 | TRBD2 | TRBV25-1 | many | TGTGCCACCCAAGACCTAGCGGGAGCAGAGACCCAGTACTTC | CATQDLAGAETQYF
TRBJ2-1 | 13 | - | TRBV18 | many | TGTGCCAGCTCACCAACAGGGTACAATGAGCAGTTCTTC | CASSPTGYNEQFF
TRBJ2-5 | 14 | - | TRBV12-3/TRBV12-4 | - | TGTGCCAGCAGTTTTGGTTCCAGGCGGGAGACCCAGTACTTC | CASSFGSRRETQYF
TRBJ2-6 | 15 | - | TRBV5-5 | many | TGTGCCAGCAGCTTTAGCGTTTCTGGGGCCAACGTCCTGACTTTC | CASSFSVSGANVLTF
TRBJ2-2 | 16 | - | TRBV7-2 | - | TGTGCCAGCAGCTCCCCGGGACTCGCGGGCTCCGGGGAGCTGTTTTTT | CASSSPGLAGSGELFF
TRBJ2-1 | 12 | - | TRBV29-1 | few | TGCAGCGTTGTTCGGGACCACAATGAGCAGTTCTTC | CSVVRDHNEQFF
TRBJ2-2 | 14 | - | TRBV7-2 | - | TGTGCCAGCAGCTTAGCCGACAGATCCGGGGAGCTGTTTTTT | CASSLADRSGELFF
TRBJ2-4 | 19 | TRBD2 | TRBV11-2 | few | TGTGCCAGCAGCCCCCCGGGACTAGCGGGAGCGGTGTCCAAAAACATTCAGTACTTC | CASSPPGLAGAVSKNIQYF
TRBJ1-1 | 13 | - | TRBV11-2 | few | TGTGCCAGCAGAAAACTGGGACATACTGAAGCTTTCTTT | CASRKLGHTEAFF
TRBJ2-5 | 16 | TRBD2 | TRBV7-2 | few | TGTGCCAGCAGCTCCATCACACTAGCGGAGCAAGAGACCCAGTACTTC | CASSSITLAEQETQYF
TRBJ2-1 | 12 | - | TRBV7-2 | - | TGTGCCAGCAGCCAGTCCTTCGGTGAGCAGTTCTTC | CASSQSFGEQFF
TRBJ1-5 | 14 | - | TRBV30 | many | TGTGCCTGGAGTCCGACCGGGCGTAATCAGCCCCAGCATTTT | CAWSPTGRNQPQHF
TRBJ2-2 | 14 | - | TRBV11-3 | many | TGTGCCAGCAGCCGTCCCCCACCAAACGGGGAGCTGTTTTTT | CASSRPPPNGELFF
TRBJ2-3 | 14 | - | TRBV6-5 | few | TGTGCCAGCAGTTACCGGGGAGACACAGATACGCAGTATTTT | CASSYRGDTDTQYF
TRBJ2-1 | 18 | TRBD2 | TRBV27 | few | TGTGCCAGCAGTCTCAATTATCTCCTAGCGGGGAACTACAATGAGCAGTTCTTC | CASSLNYLLAGNYNEQFF
TRBJ1-6 | 18 | - | TRBV2 | - | TGTACCAGCAGTTTACGTCGAACCTCGAGCTCCTATAATTCACCCCTCCACTTT | CTSSLRRTSSSYNSPLHF
TRBJ2-3 | 16 | TRBD1 | TRBV20-1 | - | TGCAGTGCTAGAGTGATCGGACAGGGCTTATCAGATACGCAGTATTTT | CSARVIGQGLSDTQYF
TRBJ2-7 | 13 | TRBD1 | TRBV20-1 | few | TGCAGTGCCCCGGGACAGGGATTATACGAGCAGTACTTC | CSAPGQGLYEQYF
TRBJ1-6 | 13 | TRBD1 | TRBV6-1 | few | TGTGCCAGCCTTGACAGGGTTCATTCACCCCTCCACTTT | CASLDRVHSPLHF
TRBJ2-2 | 14 | TRBD1 | TRBV7-2 | few | TGTGCCAGCAGCCGGGACAGCCAAAGGGGGGAGCTGTTTTTT | CASSRDSQRGELFF
TRBJ2-1 | 14 | - | TRBV2 | many | TGTGCCAGCAACGGACAGCCCTCCTACAATGAGCAGTTCTTC | CASNGQPSYNEQFF
TRBJ2-2 | 13 | - | TRBV7-3 | few | TGTGCCAGCAGCCCCGCGGCCGCCGGGGAGCTGTTTTTT | CASSPAAAGELFF
TRBJ2-1 | 12 | TRBD2 | TRBV29-1 | many | TGCAGCGCCCAGGGACTAGCCCATGAGCAGTTCTTC | CSAQGLAHEQFF
TRBJ1-2 | 13 | - | TRBV12-3/TRBV12-4 | many | TGTGCCAGCAGTTCCAATCCAGGCTATGGCTACACCTTC | CASSSNPGYGYTF
TRBJ1-5 | 15 | TRBD1 | TRBV5-1 | many | TGCGCCAGCAGTCCCGGGACAGGGAGCAATCAGCCCCAGCATTTT | CASSPGTGSNQPQHF
TRBJ2-5 | 19 | - | TRBV11-2 | many | TGTGCCAGCAGCTTAATTTTTCGTGTCGTTGGGCGGAAGGGGGAGACCCAGTACTTC | CASSLIFRVVGRKGETQYF
TRBJ2-6 | 15 | - | TRBV5-6 | many | TGTGCCAGCAGACAGGGAGTCTCTGGGGCCAACGTCCTGACTTTC | CASRQGVSGANVLTF
TRBJ1-1 | 15 | - | TRBV19 | - | TGTGCCAGTATCTTCGGGAGAGGGTGGAACACTGAAGCTTTCTTT | CASIFGRGWNTEAFF
TRBJ2-3 | 15 | - | TRBV12-3/TRBV12-4 | few | TGTGCCAGCAGGCCCTCCTATCCGAGCACAGATACGCAGTATTTT | CASRPSYPSTDTQYF
TRBJ1-5 | 15 | - | TRBV9 | few | TGTGCCAGCAGCGCCGAAGGGGGTTACAATCAGCCCCAGCATTTT | CASSAEGGYNQPQHF
TRBJ2-7 | 13 | - | TRBV24-1 | many | TGTGCCACCAGTGATTTGCCCAGCGGGGAGCAGTACTTC | CATSDLPSGEQYF
TRBJ2-5 | 13 | - | TRBV5-6 | many | TGTGCCAGCAGCTCATTACGGGGGGAGACCCAGTACTTC | CASSSLRGETQYF
TRBJ2-7 | 13 | TRBD2 | TRBV7-9 | - | TGTGCCAGCAGCTTAGTGGCTAGCGGCGAGCAGTACTTC | CASSLVASGEQYF
TRBJ2-7 | 13 | - | TRBV30 | few | TGTGCCTGGAGTGTCGGGCTCGGATACGAGCAGTACTTC | CAWSVGLGYEQYF
TRBJ1-1 | 15 | - | TRBV27 | few | TGTGCCAGCAGTTTAACCATCGGACAGACCTATGAAGCTTTCTTT | CASSLTIGQTYEAFF